These 20 T cell receptor beta chains came from one sample sequenced in a study of blood T cell repertoires in COVID-19. Data came from immunoSEQ multiplex PCR; TCRdb stores just in-frame clones and leaves some out. Here the sample spans 400,000 to 450,000 clones, around 90% being singletons. Sequencing used PBMCs or T cells enriched from blood (not recorded which). Receptors originate from a man between 18 and 35 years old who had recovered from COVID-19.

CDR3 DNA: TGTGCCATCAGTGAATCCAGTTATGGCTACACCTTC. Translated: CAISESSYGYTF. The V call is TRBV10-3, the J call TRBJ1-2; the D is unclear. Germline CDR1 ENHRY, CDR2 SYGVKD. This CDR3 spans 12 amino acids. Trimming removed 3 bases from V and 5 bases from J, with 7 bases in between.

This chain links TRBV19 with TRBJ2-5; TRBD1 aligns across 7 bases. V shed 5 bases and J 7 bases; nucleotides not matched to a gene: 10. CDR1 and CDR2 from the germline V gene are LNHDA and SQIVND (reference sequence). The CDR3 is 14 amino acids. The CDR3 DNA reads TGTGCCAGTAGTTCGCCCGGGACAGAGAGGACCCAGTACTTC. This codes for CASSSPGTERTQYF.

This CDR3 is CASSLEPGQPQHF. CDR3 coding DNA: TGTGCCAGCAGTTTGGAACCGGGTCAGCCCCAGCATTTT. This sequence joins TRBV12-3 or TRBV12-4 and TRBJ1-5; D is uncertain. The CDR3 contains 13 residues. Trimming left V 3 bases short and J 6 bases short, with 9 bases between.

The CDR3 region is CASSSGRLGEQYF. The CDR3 nucleotides are TGTGCCAGCAGTAGCGGGAGGTTAGGTGAGCAGTACTTC. The gene calls are TRBV28 and TRBJ2-7; 9 nucleotides line up with TRBD2. The germline V gene has CDR1 MDHEN and CDR2 SYDVKM. J gave up 7 bases and V 5 bases, and 6 bases lay outside the gene matches. This CDR3 has 13 residues.

This rearrangement joins TRBV18 to TRBJ2-3, with 12 bases identical to TRBD2. Looked up from germline, CDR1 is KGHSH and CDR2 is LQKENI. CDR3 length equals 20 residues. After removal of 4 bases from V and 0 bases from J, the junction contained 14 bases not matched to a gene. For the CDR3, the DNA is TGTGCCAGCTCACGGAATATCGGACTAGCGGGGCAATCTAGCACAGATACGCAGTATTTT. Residues: CASSRNIGLAGQSSTDTQYF.

This clone was picked up one time. The V and J genes are TRBV11-3 and TRBJ2-5, with D maybe TRBD2 (5 bases). CDR1 and CDR2 from the germline V gene are SGHNT and YENEEA. This CDR3 is built from 14 residues. V lost 1 base to trimming and J lost 2 bases, with 8 bases between them. The DNA for the CDR3 is TGTGCCAGCAGCTTAGGACCGGGGCAAGAGACCCAGTACTTC. Translated, it gives CASSLGPGQETQYF. The full variable domain, in which reference TRBV11-3 and TRBJ2-5 provide the parts outside the CDR3, is EAGVVQSPRYKIIEKKQPVAFWCNPISGHNTLYWYLQNLGQGPELLIRYENEEAVDDSQLPKDRFSAERLKGVDSTLKIQPAELGDSAVYLCASSLGPGQETQYFGPGTRLLVL.

This sequence joins TRBV14 and TRBJ2-5; TRBD2 aligns across 12 bases. J gave up 1 base and V 0 bases, and 9 bases lay outside the gene matches. Germline loops: CDR1 SGHDN, CDR2 FVKESK. The CDR3 contains 19 residues. CDR3 sequence reads: CASSQDVYGTSGFQETQYF. In DNA form, the CDR3 reads TGTGCCAGCAGCCAAGATGTTTACGGGACTAGCGGGTTCCAAGAGACCCAGTACTTC. The whole variable domain, remainder taken from reference TRBV14 and TRBJ2-5, is EAGVTQFPSHSVIEKGQTVTLRCDPISGHDNLYWYRRVMGKEIKFLLHFVKESKQDESGMPNNRFLAERTGGTYSTLKVQPAELEDSGVYFCASSQDVYGTSGFQETQYFGPGTRLLVL.

V usage is TRBV7-2 and J usage is TRBJ1-3; D ambiguous. This CDR3 is built from 15 residues. The germline CDR1 and CDR2 sequences are SGHTA and FQGNSA. V dropped 2 bases and J dropped 0 bases, with 8 bases sitting between them. CDR3 region: CASSLSHISGNTIYF. The DNA of the CDR3 is TGTGCCAGCAGCTTATCACACATCTCTGGAAACACCATATATTTT.

J is TRBJ1-6 and V is TRBV10-2; possible D gene TRBD1, 5 bases. Per the germline V gene, CDR1 is WSHSY and CDR2 is SAAADI. CDR3 length: 15 amino acids. Trimming removed 4 bases at V and 5 bases at J, with 12 bases between. CDR3 sequence: CASSVKGMNNSPLHF. The CDR3 DNA sequence: TGCGCCAGCAGTGTTAAGGGGATGAATAATTCACCCCTCCACTTT.

This chain connects TRBV18 to TRBJ1-4, with 7 bases identical to TRBD1. Trimming at V came to 4 bases and at J to 2 bases, leaving 7 bases not matched to a gene. Germline-derived CDR1 and CDR2 are KGHSH and LQKENI. The CDR3 runs 16 residues. The CDR3 reads CASSLRDSPTNEKLFF. CDR3 nucleotides: TGTGCCAGCTCACTTAGGGACAGCCCGACTAATGAAAAACTGTTTTTT.

This chain links TRBV5-6 with TRBJ2-1, with D hard to call. The CDR3 has 14 amino acids. The V gene lost 5 bases and the J gene lost 4 bases, with 13 bases spanning the gap. Germline CDR1 SGHDT, CDR2 YYEEEE. CDR3 region: CASRRSRNYNEQFF. The CDR3 DNA follows: TGTGCCAGCAGACGAAGTAGAAATTACAATGAGCAGTTCTTC. The full variable domain, rest sourced from reference TRBV5-6 and TRBJ2-1, is DAGVTQSPTHLIKTRGQQVTLRCSPKSGHDTVSWYQQALGQGPQFIFQYYEEEERQRGNFPDRFSGHQFPNYSSELNVNALLLGDSALYLCASRRSRNYNEQFFGPGTRLTVL.

The CDR3 DNA reads as TGTGCCAGCAGGGGGACTTCCCGCGAGCAGTACTTC. Translation gives CASRGTSREQYF. The chain carries TRBV2 and TRBJ2-7; perhaps TRBD2 as D (6 bases). CDR1 is SNHLY and CDR2 is FYNNEI in the germline V gene. The CDR3 runs 12 residues. V was cut by 6 bases and J by 6 bases, with 12 bases left in between.

The gene calls are TRBV9 and TRBJ1-6, with no clear D. CDR1 is SGDLS, CDR2 YYNGEE, per germline. The CDR3 is 15 amino acids. V lost 0 bases to trimming and J lost 5 bases, with 9 bases between them. CDR3 sequence (DNA): TGTGCCAGCAGCGTAGATCGGGGAAATAATTCACCCCTCCACTTT. The encoded protein is CASSVDRGNNSPLHF.

This clone appeared once. The chain recombines TRBV18 with TRBJ1-2, with a possible D match to TRBD1 (6 bases). Germline CDR1 reads KGHSH; CDR2 reads LQKENI. This CDR3 has 16 amino acids. V gave up 3 bases and J gave up 7 bases, with 21 bases separating them. CDR3 DNA sequence: TGTGCCAGCTCACCGAGCGAGGAAAACAGGGTCGGTGGCTACACCTTC. Translation: CASSPSEENRVGGYTF.

This rearrangement joins TRBV7-9 to TRBJ1-2, with D tentatively TRBD1 (6 bases). The CDR3 spans 13 residues. V was clipped by 5 bases and J by 4 bases, with 11 bases between them. CDR1 and CDR2 from the germline V gene are SEHNR and FQNEAQ (reference sequence). The CDR3 bases are TGTGCCAGCAGCAAGGGGGAAGGCTATGGCTACACCTTC. Amino acid sequence: CASSKGEGYGYTF. Drawing the rest from reference TRBV7-9 and TRBJ1-2, the complete variable domain is DTGVSQNPRHKITKRGQNVTFRCDPISEHNRLYWYRQTLGQGPEFLTYFQNEAQLEKSRLLSDRFSAERPKGSFSTLEIQRTEQGDSAMYLCASSKGEGYGYTFGSGTRLTVV.

The chain carries TRBV11-3 and TRBJ1-1; the D is unclear. CDR3 length equals 15 residues. The ends were cut back, 6 bases at V and 1 base at J, with 15 bases in the middle. Germline V gives CDR1 SGHNT, CDR2 YENEEA. The CDR3 DNA sequence: TGTGCCAGCAGAGCGGGTGGGCAAACGAACACTGAAGCTTTCTTT. It is translated as CASRAGGQTNTEAFF.

The V call is TRBV13, the J call TRBJ2-2, with a weak D call TRBD2 (5 bases). The germline V and J ends were trimmed by 2 bases and 8 bases, with 6 bases remaining between them. CDR3 size: 12 residues. Germline loops: CDR1 PRHDT, CDR2 FYEKMQ (reference sequence). CDR3 protein: CASSLQRGELFF. DNA of the CDR3: TGTGCCAGCAGCTTACAGCGGGGGGAGCTGTTTTTT.

The chain joins TRBV27 to TRBJ1-4; a weak D match, TRBD1 (5 bases). The ends were cut back, 5 bases at V and 7 bases at J, with 11 bases in the middle. Germline loops: CDR1 MNHEY, CDR2 SMNVEV (reference sequence). The CDR3 covers 13 residues. Here the CDR3 DNA reads TGTGCCAGCAGTGGGGCCACGTTTGAAAAACTGTTTTTT. It is translated as CASSGATFEKLFF.

This chain connects TRBV6-1 to TRBJ1-4; D call uncertain. The germline CDR1 and CDR2 sequences are MNHNS and SASEGT. The germline V and J ends were trimmed by 2 bases and 4 bases, with 11 bases remaining between them. The CDR3 loop spans 15 amino acids. The CDR3 bases are TGTGCCAGCAGTGAAATTCGGGGAGGTAATGAAAAACTGTTTTTT. Residues: CASSEIRGGNEKLFF.

The V and J genes are TRBV11-2 and TRBJ1-3; 7 bases fit TRBD1. V shed 0 bases and J 0 bases; nucleotides not matched to a gene: 8. Germline loops: CDR1 SGHAT, CDR2 FQNNGV. This CDR3 spans 18 amino acids. Written as DNA, the CDR3 is TGTGCCAGCAGCTTAGAGTTTCCGAGACAGGGCTCTGGAAACACCATATATTTT. It is translated as CASSLEFPRQGSGNTIYF.